The next 25 T cell receptor beta chains were all read from a single sample in a study of T cells in women clearing cervical HPV infection. Only in-frame clones appear in the TCRdb table, and some are missing; sequencing was by immunoSEQ multiplex PCR. The sample's table shows tens of thousands of clones. Sequencing was performed on blood buffy coat. The receptors here all came from a woman between 18 and 75 years old with a cervical HPV16 infection that either progressed to CIN3+ or cleared (not recorded which).

The CDR3 DNA, read in part, is TGTGCCAGCAGTCACAGGGCAGGCCAAGAGACC. Translated: CASSHRAGQET. The CDR3 as a whole reads CASSHRAGQETQYF. This chain links TRBV12-3 or TRBV12-4 with TRBJ2-5; maybe TRBD1 (6 bases). The read ends 3 residues before the CDR3 terminus; that terminus is restored from the germline J gene. The V gene lost 5 bases and the J gene lost 1 base, with 11 bases spanning the gap. The length of the CDR3 is 14 residues.

Note on this clone: The read comes to an end 3 residues before the CDR3 does, leaving the germline J gene to fill in the end. This chain joins TRBV11-3 and TRBJ1-1; D not certain. This CDR3 has 13 amino acids. Germline values: CDR1 SGHNT, CDR2 YENEEA. Between the trimmed V and J ends, which lost 5 bases and 5 bases, there was a span of 12 bases. The sequenced part of the CDR3 DNA is TGTGCCAGCAGCCTGGAAGTCGGGACTGAA. This sequence encodes CASSLEVGTE. The entire CDR3 sequence reads CASSLEVGTEAFF.

With respect to this clone: The read ends 3 residues before the CDR3 terminus; that terminus is restored from the germline J gene. Other DNA sequences in this sample translate to the same CDR3. The V gene is TRBV2, the J gene TRBJ1-3; D may be TRBD1 (6 bases). With 10 bases removed from V and 0 bases from J, the gap between germline ends came to 16 bases. The germline V gene encodes CDR1 SNHLY and CDR2 FYNNEI. CDR3 length equals 15 residues. Incomplete CDR3 DNA: TGTGCCACGAAAAGTCAGGGGAACTCTGGAAACACC. Its translation: CATKSQGNSGNT. The entire CDR3 protein reads CATKSQGNSGNTIYF.

Partial CDR3 DNA: TGCGCCAGCAGGCAACCGGGACAGGGAAACTATGGC. Protein: CASRQPGQGNYG. The entire CDR3 sequence reads CASRQPGQGNYGYTF. The rearrangement uses TRBV5-1 and TRBJ1-2; TRBD1 matches at 9 bases. The CDR3 end lies 3 residues beyond the end of the read and is filled in from the germline J gene. With V trimmed by 5 bases and J by 2 bases, 7 bases remained unmatched. The CDR3 has 15 amino acids. Germline lookup yields CDR1 SGHRS and CDR2 YFSETQ.

About this clone: The read falls 3 residues short of the CDR3 end, and the missing part is taken from the germline J gene. The chain has TRBV4-1 and TRBJ2-3, with D possibly TRBD1 on 5 matching bases. Germline-derived CDR1 and CDR2 are MGHRA and YSYEKL. Trimming left V 4 bases short and J 1 base short, with 18 bases between. The CDR3 is 17 amino acids. The CDR3 is CASSLTVQATGTDTQYF. The sequenced part of the CDR3 DNA is TGCGCCAGCAGCCTAACAGTACAGGCGACTGGCACAGATACG.

The CDR3 region is CASSFRQGQGAQYF. The sequenced part of the CDR3 DNA is TGTGCCAGTAGCTTCCGACAGGGTCAAGGGGCG. The rearrangement links TRBV19 to TRBJ2-3; 7 bases match TRBD1. The read terminates 3 residues ahead of where the CDR3 ends, so the germline J gene completes it. The CDR3 covers 14 residues. Germline CDR1 is LNHDA and CDR2 is SQIVND (reference sequence).

Regarding this clone: The read stops 3 residues short of the end of the CDR3; the missing end is completed from the germline J gene. The V and J genes are TRBV12-3 or TRBV12-4 and TRBJ2-6; TRBD2 is a possible D gene (5 bases). CDR3 length equals 12 residues. The germline V and J ends were trimmed by 5 bases and 12 bases, with 11 bases remaining between them. CDR3 DNA (partial): TGTGCCAGCAGTCCCCCGGGGAGCGTC. Amino acids: CASSPPGSV. The full-length CDR3 reads as CASSPPGSVLTF.

Points on this clone: The CDR3 is cut off 3 residues early in the read; its end comes from the germline J gene. The rearrangement uses TRBV19 and TRBJ2-3; D perhaps matches TRBD2 (6 bases). In germline, CDR1 is LNHDA, CDR2 SQIVND (reference sequence). The CDR3 runs 16 residues. The chain's CDR3 is CASSIGPAGSNQPQYF. Incomplete CDR3 DNA: TGTGCCAGTAGTATCGGCCCCGCGGGGAGCAATCAGCCG.

Concerning this clone itself: With the read ending 3 residues before the CDR3 end, the germline J gene is used to fill in that end. The chain uses TRBV19 and TRBJ1-2; TRBD1 matches 7 bases. The germline gives CDR1 LNHDA, CDR2 SQIVND (reference sequence). There are 14 residues in the CDR3. The covered CDR3 bases are TGTGCCAGTAGTTCGGTAGACAGGGAGGACGGC. Its translation is CASSSVDREDG. The whole CDR3 region reads CASSSVDREDGYTF.

In regard to this clone: A read error may produce the germline difference seen at one junction end. The read ends 3 residues early relative to the CDR3; the germline J gene fills the gap. Other DNA sequences in the same sample also yield this CDR3. V is TRBV7-6 and J is TRBJ1-3; D is unclear. Germline V gene sequence: CDR1 SGHVS, CDR2 FNYEAQ. This CDR3 has 16 residues. The CDR3 bases that were read are TGTGCCAGCAGCCCAGCGGGCAGGTCGTTCGGAAACACG. Translating gives CASSPAGRSFGNT. The full CDR3 protein is CASSPAGRSFGNTIYF.

Concerning this clone: The sequence runs out 3 residues before the end of the CDR3; the remainder is reconstructed from the germline J gene. The chain links TRBV7-9 to TRBJ2-4; D is possibly TRBD1 (5 bases). The CDR3 is made up of 14 amino acids. The germline gives CDR1 SEHNR, CDR2 FQNEAQ (reference sequence). The CDR3 is CASSLAAGLYGQYF. CDR3 DNA, as far as it was read: TGTGCCAGCAGCTTAGCGGCAGGGTTATATGGT.

Comments on this clone: The read comes to an end 3 residues before the CDR3 does, leaving the germline J gene to fill in the end. This sequence joins TRBV6-4 and TRBJ2-2, with 8 bases identical to TRBD1. Germline-derived CDR1 and CDR2 are MRHNA and SNTAGT. This CDR3 region has 15 residues. With V trimmed by 5 bases and J by 5 bases, 7 bases remained unmatched. CDR3 protein: CASSPGQGETGELFF. CDR3 DNA, as far as it was read: TGTGCCAGCAGTCCCGGACAGGGAGAGACCGGGGAG.

Regarding this clone: The CDR3 end lies 3 residues beyond the end of the read and is filled in from the germline J gene. J is TRBJ2-7 and V is TRBV2; D remains ambiguous. Trimming pared 4 bases from V and 3 bases from J, leaving 7 bases between. Germline values: CDR1 SNHLY, CDR2 FYNNEI. The CDR3 is 12 amino acids. CDR3 DNA, as far as it was read: TGTGCCAGCAGTGGTGCAGGCTACGAG. This encodes CASSGAGYE. The entire CDR3 sequence reads CASSGAGYEQYF.

In the case of this clone: The read ends 3 residues before the CDR3 terminus; that terminus is restored from the germline J gene. This chain connects TRBV2 to TRBJ1-1; possible D gene TRBD1, 5 bases. With 6 bases removed from V and 3 bases from J, the gap between germline ends came to 14 bases. The CDR3 runs to 14 residues. Germline V CDR1 and CDR2: SNHLY, FYNNEI. This CDR3 reads CASSGTRGDTEAFF. The DNA read from the CDR3 is TGTGCCAGCAGCGGAACAAGGGGAGACACTGAA.

Notes on this clone: The read finishes 3 residues shy of the CDR3 end, and the germline J gene is used to complete it. The V gene is TRBV19, the J gene TRBJ2-1; weak D call: TRBD1 (6 bases). The V end lost 7 bases, the J end lost 2 bases, and 18 bases lay between the germline ends. The CDR3 is 16 amino acids. CDR1 LNHDA and CDR2 SQIVND come from the germline V gene (reference sequence). CDR3 residues: CASTDSWTATYNEQFF. CDR3 bases read: TGTGCCAGTACTGATAGTTGGACAGCCACCTACAATGAG.

CDR3 DNA (partial): TGCGCCAGCAGCCAAGATCTAGGCTACGAG. It codes for CASSQDLGYE. In full, the CDR3 reads CASSQDLGYEQYF. This sequence joins TRBV4-1 and TRBJ2-7; D is uncertain. The CDR3 is cut off 3 residues early in the read; its end comes from the germline J gene. Trimming stripped 0 bases from V and 3 bases from J, with 6 bases between. The germline V gene has CDR1 MGHRA and CDR2 YSYEKL. CDR3 length: 13 residues.

A remark on this clone: The read is 3 residues too short to cover the CDR3 end, so that end is filled in from the germline J gene. This chain uses TRBV12-3 or TRBV12-4 with TRBJ2-2; D is ambiguous. V dropped 7 bases and J dropped 1 base, with 7 bases sitting between them. The CDR3 is made up of 13 amino acids. The CDR3 DNA, read in part, is TGTGCCAGCAACTTTGGGAACACCGGGGAG. Protein product: CASNFGNTGE. The CDR3 in full is CASNFGNTGELFF.

Concerning this clone itself: The read stops 3 residues short of the end of the CDR3; the missing end is completed from the germline J gene. The J gene is TRBJ2-5, the V gene TRBV23-1; D tentatively reads TRBD1 or TRBD2 (5 bases each). TRBV23-1 is given ORF status, its function remaining uncertain. This CDR3 has 17 amino acids. V dropped 0 bases and J dropped 4 bases, with 18 bases sitting between them. CDR3 region: CASSQSVIGAGRETQYF. The part of the CDR3 DNA that was read is TGCGCCAGCAGTCAATCCGTGATAGGGGCAGGGAGAGAGACC.

Worth noting for this clone: The observed sequence ends 3 residues before the CDR3 terminus, with the missing tail filled in from the germline J gene. V gene TRBV18 combines with J gene TRBJ1-1; tentative D call: TRBD1 (6 bases). There are 19 residues in the CDR3. Per the germline V gene, CDR1 is KGHSH and CDR2 is LQKENI. Trimming took off 2 bases at V and 6 bases at J, with 28 bases between the two ends. The CDR3 reads CASSPVDNLVSGGFAEAFF. Partial CDR3 DNA: TGTGCCAGCTCACCAGTTGATAATTTGGTATCGGGGGGCTTCGCTGAA.

As for this clone: The read stops 3 residues short of the end of the CDR3; the missing end is completed from the germline J gene. The chain joins TRBV5-4 to TRBJ2-3, with D tentatively TRBD1 or TRBD2 (5 bases each). CDR3 length equals 15 residues. Germline V gene sequence: CDR1 SGHNT, CDR2 YYREEE (reference sequence). The CDR3 sequence: CASSLGGSRWETQYF. CDR3 DNA (partial): TGTGCCAGCAGCTTGGGGGGCAGCCGATGGGAGACG.

Notes on this clone: The CDR3 extends 3 residues past the end of the read, so its final part is completed from the germline J gene. This same CDR3 is encoded by further DNA sequences in the sample. The gene calls are TRBV6-4 and TRBJ2-1; 8 bases map to TRBD2. The CDR3 extends over 15 amino acids. The V and J ends lost 0 bases and 4 bases, in that order; junction bases with no gene match: 2. Germline assignment: CDR1 MRHNA and CDR2 SNTAGT. CDR3 bases read: TGTGCCAGCAGTGACTCGACGGGGGGGTACAATGAG. Residues: CASSDSTGGYNE. The CDR3 in full is CASSDSTGGYNEQFF.

With regard to this clone: Sequencing ends 3 residues short of the CDR3 end; the germline J gene provides the rest. The chain employs TRBV20-1 and TRBJ1-5, with D tentatively TRBD1 (5 bases). Deletions cut 2 bases from V and 1 base from J, with 9 bases between. CDR1 DFQATT and CDR2 SNEGSKA come from the germline V gene (reference sequence). The CDR3 length is 14 residues. The CDR3: CSARQGTSNQPQHF. The CDR3 bases that were read are TGCAGTGCTAGACAGGGAACCAGCAATCAGCCC.

Partial CDR3 DNA: TGTGCCAGCAGCCACAGGTATAATGAG. As protein: CASSHRYNE. The entire CDR3 is CASSHRYNEQFF. The gene calls are TRBV12-3 or TRBV12-4 and TRBJ2-1; D possibly corresponds to TRBD1 (5 bases). With the read ending 3 residues before the CDR3 end, the germline J gene is used to fill in that end. V lost 6 bases to trimming and J lost 7 bases, with 10 bases between them. The CDR3 consists of 12 residues.

CDR3 sequence reads: CASSGGGPGSTEAFF. The CDR3 DNA, read in part, is TGCGCCAGCAGCGGGGGGGGGCCGGGGAGTACTGAA. V gene TRBV5-1 combines with J gene TRBJ1-1; D perhaps matches TRBD1 (6 bases). Sequencing ends 3 residues short of the CDR3 end; the germline J gene provides the rest. The CDR3 covers 15 residues. The V gene's germline CDR1 is SGHRS and CDR2 YFSETQ. V shed 4 bases and J shed 5 bases, with 18 bases lying between them.

Notes on this clone: The observed sequence ends 3 residues before the CDR3 terminus, with the missing tail filled in from the germline J gene. V is TRBV14 and J is TRBJ1-6; unclear D gene. The CDR3 extends over 15 amino acids. Germline V CDR1 and CDR2: SGHDN, FVKESK. Trimming left V 2 bases short and J 7 bases short, with 12 bases between. The covered CDR3 bases are TGTGCCAGCAGCCAACGACTTTCGGTAAATTCACCC. Translating gives CASSQRLSVNSP. The full CDR3 protein reads CASSQRLSVNSPLHF.